The clone carrying this TCR beta chain was found a few times. Its antigen remains unidentified. This entry is derived from a study of regulatory T cells in long-lasting Graves disease. Study conclusions and caveats: Public clonotype sharing was higher in persistent than newly diagnosed patients. For persistent Graves' patients, TCR diversity was lower than for newly diagnosed ones.

Time point in this sample: persistent/refractory GD, antithyroid drugs over 5 years with positive TRAb. PBMCs were the source of the RNA used for TCR sequencing. Blood from the periphery, about 9.2 milliliters in all, was drawn into EDTA tubes. Sequencing libraries for TCR beta were prepared with iRepertoire HTBI primers and Arm-PCR of CDR3 regions. TCRdb processed the multiplex PCR reads anew with MiXCR; each CDR3 protein has one entry. The sample shows about 340,000 distinct CDR3 sequences, around a fifth of them seen only once. CDR1 SGHRS and CDR2 YFSETQ come from the germline V gene. The CDR3 has 14 residues. Trimming shortened V by 4 bases and J by 9 bases, and 14 bases separated the two germline ends.

The origin of this receptor is a female donor with Graves disease. This chain uses TRBV5-1 with TRBJ1-6; D perhaps matches TRBD1 (6 bases). Source: peripheral blood mononuclear cells (PBMCs), taken when the disease was refractory, from a patient treated with antithyroid drugs. Here the CDR3 reads CASSPGQVSSPLHF. The CDR3 coding sequence is TGCGCCAGCAGCCCGGGACAAGTATCTTCACCCCTCCACTTT. The whole variable domain, filled in from reference TRBV5-1 and TRBJ1-6, reads KAGVTQTPRYLIKTRGQQVTLSCSPISGHRSVSWYQQTPGQGLQFLFEYFSETQRNKGNFPGRFSGRQFSNSRSEMNVSTLELGDSALYLCASSPGQVSSPLHFGNGTRLTVT.